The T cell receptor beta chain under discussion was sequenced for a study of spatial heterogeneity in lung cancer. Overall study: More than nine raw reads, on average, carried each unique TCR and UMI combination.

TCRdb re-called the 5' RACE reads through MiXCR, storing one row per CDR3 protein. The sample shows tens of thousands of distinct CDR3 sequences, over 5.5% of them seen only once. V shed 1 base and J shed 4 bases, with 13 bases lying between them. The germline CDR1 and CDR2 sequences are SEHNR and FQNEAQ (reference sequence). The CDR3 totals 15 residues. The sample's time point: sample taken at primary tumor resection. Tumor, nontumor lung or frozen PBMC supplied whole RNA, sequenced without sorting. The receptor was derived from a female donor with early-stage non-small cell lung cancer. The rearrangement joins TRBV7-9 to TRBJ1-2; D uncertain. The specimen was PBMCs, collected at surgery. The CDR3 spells CASSLGFVLIYGYTF. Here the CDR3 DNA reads TGTGCCAGCAGCTTAGGATTCGTCCTCATCTATGGCTACACCTTC.